Listed below are T cell receptor beta chains from one sample, sequenced in a study of Graves' ophthalmopathy and Graves' hyperthyroidism. TCRdb recomputed calls from the multiplex PCR reads with MiXCR, one row per CDR3 protein. The repertoire holds about 380,000 distinct CDR3 sequences, with approximately 15% as singletons. Sequenced material: peripheral blood. These receptors originate from a woman aged 18-29 years with stable Graves' hyperthyroidism. Each CDR3 is given with its conserved first and last residue. The D gene is left open where the match is weak. Clone size is stated in some rows and not others, as once, few, many or a class when expanded.

d_call,j_call,v_call,clone_size,cdr3_nt,cdr3_aa
.,TRBJ2-7,TRBV6-2/TRBV6-3,many,TGTGCCAGCAACGGTCCAGTCGGCTACGAGCAGTACTTC,CASNGPVGYEQYF
.,TRBJ2-5,TRBV12-3/TRBV12-4,.,TGTGCCAGCAGTTTAAGCCCCCTGGTGGGGCGGGGGCCGCAAGAGACCCAGTACTTC,CASSLSPLVGRGPQETQYF
TRBD2,TRBJ2-7,TRBV12-3/TRBV12-4,many,TGTGCCAGCACCCCGGGAGCGGGGGGACAGCAGTACTTC,CASTPGAGGQQYF
.,TRBJ2-4,TRBV11-2,many,TGTGCCAGCAGCTTAGGGTGGACTCAAAAAAACATTCAGTACTTC,CASSLGWTQKNIQYF
.,TRBJ2-5,TRBV12-3/TRBV12-4,many,TGTGCCAGCAGTTTAGGGATTGAGACCCAGTACTTC,CASSLGIETQYF
.,TRBJ1-5,TRBV10-3,many,TGTGCCATCAGTGAGTCCCAAGGGGGGGGATATCAGCCCCAGCATTTT,CAISESQGGGYQPQHF
TRBD1,TRBJ1-1,TRBV5-1,few,TGCGCCAGCAGCCTCCGGGACAGAATTGGGAAAACTGAAGCTTTCTTT,CASSLRDRIGKTEAFF
.,TRBJ2-7,TRBV19,many,TGTGCCAGTAGCGACCGGGGTGGGGGCGTCTACGAGCAGTACTTC,CASSDRGGGVYEQYF
.,TRBJ1-5,TRBV3-1,.,TGTGCCAGCAGCCCCGACGGTTCGCAGCCCCAGCATTTT,CASSPDGSQPQHF
.,TRBJ2-5,TRBV19,many,TGTGCCAGTAGTAGGGCAGGGGACGAGACCCAGTACTTC,CASSRAGDETQYF
.,TRBJ2-5,TRBV20-1,many,TGCAGTGCTAGAGATGCCCCGACTCCGCCCCAGTACTTC,CSARDAPTPPQYF
.,TRBJ1-1,TRBV6-2/TRBV6-3,many,TGTGCCAGCAGTTACTCGAAGGGCCTACTAGCTTTCTTT,CASSYSKGLLAFF
TRBD1,TRBJ2-7,TRBV6-5,many,TGTGCCAGCAGTCGACAAGGGGGCGGCGGCTACGAGCAGTACTTC,CASSRQGGGGYEQYF
.,TRBJ1-1,TRBV6-5,many,TGTGCCAGCAGTCCGGGTTCCACGGGGACTGAAGCTTTCTTT,CASSPGSTGTEAFF
.,TRBJ2-5,TRBV5-1,few,TGCGCCAGCAGCTTGAGGACGGTCCCGGAGACCCAGTACTTC,CASSLRTVPETQYF
.,TRBJ1-2,TRBV3-1,many,TGTGCCAGCAGCCAAGATTCCAAATCTAACTATGGCTACACCTTC,CASSQDSKSNYGYTF
.,TRBJ2-7,TRBV11-2,many,TGTGCCAGCAGCTTTGGGCGTTCCACCTACGAGCAGTACTTC,CASSFGRSTYEQYF
TRBD1,TRBJ1-1,TRBV5-1,many,TGCGCCAGCAGCGCCCAACAGGGGCGTGAAGCTTTCTTT,CASSAQQGREAFF
.,TRBJ2-2,TRBV27,many,TGTGCCAGCAGGATATCAGGTTCCACCGGGGAGCTGTTTTTT,CASRISGSTGELFF
.,TRBJ1-3,TRBV10-3,many,TGTGCCATCAGGAGACAGGCCCTCTCTGGAAACACCATATATTTT,CAIRRQALSGNTIYF